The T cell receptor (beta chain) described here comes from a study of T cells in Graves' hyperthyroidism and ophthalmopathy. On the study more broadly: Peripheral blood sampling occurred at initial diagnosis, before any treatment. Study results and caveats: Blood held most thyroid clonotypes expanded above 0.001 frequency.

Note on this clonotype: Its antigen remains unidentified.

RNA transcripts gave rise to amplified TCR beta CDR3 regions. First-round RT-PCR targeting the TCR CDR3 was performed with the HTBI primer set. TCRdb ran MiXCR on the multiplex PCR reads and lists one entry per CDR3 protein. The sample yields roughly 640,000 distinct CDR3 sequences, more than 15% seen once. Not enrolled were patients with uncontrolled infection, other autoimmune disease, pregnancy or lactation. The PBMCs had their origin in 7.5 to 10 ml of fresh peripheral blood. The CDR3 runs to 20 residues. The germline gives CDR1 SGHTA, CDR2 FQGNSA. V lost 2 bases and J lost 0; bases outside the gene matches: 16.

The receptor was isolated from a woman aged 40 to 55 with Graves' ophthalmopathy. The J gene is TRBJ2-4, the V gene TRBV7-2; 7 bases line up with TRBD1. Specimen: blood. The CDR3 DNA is TGTGCCAGCAGCTTAATTCCACAGGGGCTGACTAAATTAGCCAAAAACATTCAGTACTTC. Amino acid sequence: CASSLIPQGLTKLAKNIQYF.